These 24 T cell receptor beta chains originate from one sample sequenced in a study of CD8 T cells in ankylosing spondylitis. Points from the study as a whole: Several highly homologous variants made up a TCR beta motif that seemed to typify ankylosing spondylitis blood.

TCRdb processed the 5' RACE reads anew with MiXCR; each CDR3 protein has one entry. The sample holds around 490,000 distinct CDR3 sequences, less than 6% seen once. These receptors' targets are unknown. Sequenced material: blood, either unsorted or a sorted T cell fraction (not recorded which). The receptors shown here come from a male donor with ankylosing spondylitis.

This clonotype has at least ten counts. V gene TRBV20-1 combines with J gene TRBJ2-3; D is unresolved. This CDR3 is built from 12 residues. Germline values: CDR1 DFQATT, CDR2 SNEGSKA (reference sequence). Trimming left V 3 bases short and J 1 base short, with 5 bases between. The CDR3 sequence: CSASLRTDTQYF. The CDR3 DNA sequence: TGCAGTGCTAGCCTCCGCACAGATACGCAGTATTTT.

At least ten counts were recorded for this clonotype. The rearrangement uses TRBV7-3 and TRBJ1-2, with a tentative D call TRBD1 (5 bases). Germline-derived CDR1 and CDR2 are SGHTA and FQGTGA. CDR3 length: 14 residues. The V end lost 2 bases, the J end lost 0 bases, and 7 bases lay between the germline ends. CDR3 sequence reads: CASSLGGANYGYTF. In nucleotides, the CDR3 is TGTGCCAGCAGCTTAGGAGGGGCTAACTATGGCTACACCTTC.

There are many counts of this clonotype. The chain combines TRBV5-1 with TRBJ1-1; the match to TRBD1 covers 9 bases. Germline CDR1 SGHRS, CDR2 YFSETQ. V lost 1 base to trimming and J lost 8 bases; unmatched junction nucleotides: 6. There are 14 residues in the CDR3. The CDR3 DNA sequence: TGCGCCAGCAGCTTGATGACAGGGGGTACCGAAGCTTTCTTT. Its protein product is CASSLMTGGTEAFF.

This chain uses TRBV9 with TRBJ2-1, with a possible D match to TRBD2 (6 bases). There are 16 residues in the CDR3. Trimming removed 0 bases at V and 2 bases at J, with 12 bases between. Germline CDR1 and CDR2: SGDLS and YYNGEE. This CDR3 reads CASSVVGDSTYNEQFF. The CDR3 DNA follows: TGTGCCAGCAGCGTAGTGGGGGACTCTACCTACAATGAGCAGTTCTTC.

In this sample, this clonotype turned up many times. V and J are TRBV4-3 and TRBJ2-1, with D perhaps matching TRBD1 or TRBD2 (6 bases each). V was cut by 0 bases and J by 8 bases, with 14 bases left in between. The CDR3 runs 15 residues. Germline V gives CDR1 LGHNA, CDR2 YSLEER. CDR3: CASSQDFPGGDEQFF. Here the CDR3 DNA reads TGCGCCAGCAGCCAAGACTTTCCCGGGGGCGATGAGCAGTTCTTC.

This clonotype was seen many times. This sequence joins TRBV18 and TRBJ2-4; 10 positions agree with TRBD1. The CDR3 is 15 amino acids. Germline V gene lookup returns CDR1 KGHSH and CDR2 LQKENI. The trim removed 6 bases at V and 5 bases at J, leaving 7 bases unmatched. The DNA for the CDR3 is TGTGCCAGCTCTGGGACAGGGGTAGACCAAAACATTCAGTACTTC. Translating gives CASSGTGVDQNIQYF.

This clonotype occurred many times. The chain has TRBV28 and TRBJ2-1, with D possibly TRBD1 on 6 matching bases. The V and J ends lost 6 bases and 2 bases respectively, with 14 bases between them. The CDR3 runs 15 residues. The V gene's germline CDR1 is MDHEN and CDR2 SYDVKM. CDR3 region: CASSNRDTAYNEQFF. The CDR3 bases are TGTGCCAGCAGCAACCGGGACACCGCCTACAATGAGCAGTTCTTC.

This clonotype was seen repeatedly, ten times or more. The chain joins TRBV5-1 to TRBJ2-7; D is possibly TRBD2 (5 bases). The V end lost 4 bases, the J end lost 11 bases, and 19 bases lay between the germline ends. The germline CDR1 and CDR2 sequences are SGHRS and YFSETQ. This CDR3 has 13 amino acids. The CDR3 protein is CASSPGGRVEKYF. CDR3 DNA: TGCGCCAGCAGCCCAGGAGGTCGGGTAGAGAAGTACTTC.

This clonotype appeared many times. DNA for the CDR3: TGCAGCGTTGCGGACAATGAGCAGTTCTTC. Translation: CSVADNEQFF. The chain uses TRBV29-1 and TRBJ2-1; D ambiguous. The CDR3 has 10 amino acids. Trimming took off 4 bases at V and 5 bases at J, with 3 bases between the two ends. Looked up from germline, CDR1 is SQVTM and CDR2 is ANQGSEA.

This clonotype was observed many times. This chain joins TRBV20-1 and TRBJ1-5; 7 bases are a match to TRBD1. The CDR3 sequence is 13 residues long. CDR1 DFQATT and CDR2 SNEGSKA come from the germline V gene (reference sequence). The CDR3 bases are TGCAGCGGCAACAGGGGCCTCAATCAGCCCCAGCATTTT. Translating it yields CSGNRGLNQPQHF.

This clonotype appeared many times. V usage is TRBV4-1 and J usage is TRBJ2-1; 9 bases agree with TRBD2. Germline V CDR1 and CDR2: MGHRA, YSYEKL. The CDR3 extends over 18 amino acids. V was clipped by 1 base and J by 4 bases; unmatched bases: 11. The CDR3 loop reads CASSQGPLSAGGYNEQFF. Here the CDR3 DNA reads TGCGCCAGCAGCCAAGGTCCCCTATCAGCGGGGGGATACAATGAGCAGTTCTTC.

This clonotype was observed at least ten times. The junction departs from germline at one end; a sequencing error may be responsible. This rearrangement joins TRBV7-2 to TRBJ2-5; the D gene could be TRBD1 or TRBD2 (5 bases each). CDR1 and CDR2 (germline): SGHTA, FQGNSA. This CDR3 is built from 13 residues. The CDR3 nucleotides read TGTGCCAGCAGCTTAGGGGACGCCAGAAGGGCCCAATTC. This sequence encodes CASSLGDARRAQF.

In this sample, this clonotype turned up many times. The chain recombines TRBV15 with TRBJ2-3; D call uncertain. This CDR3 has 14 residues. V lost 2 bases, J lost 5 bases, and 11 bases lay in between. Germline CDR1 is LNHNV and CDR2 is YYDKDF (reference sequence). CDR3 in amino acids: CATSRILLIDTQYF. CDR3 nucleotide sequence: TGTGCCACCAGCAGAATACTTTTGATAGATACGCAGTATTTT. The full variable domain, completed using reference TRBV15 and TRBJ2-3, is DAMVIQNPRYQVTQFGKPVTLSCSQTLNHNVMYWYQQKSSQAPKLLFHYYDKDFNNEADTPDNFQSRRPNTSFCFLDIRSPGLGDTAMYLCATSRILLIDTQYFGPGTRLTVL.

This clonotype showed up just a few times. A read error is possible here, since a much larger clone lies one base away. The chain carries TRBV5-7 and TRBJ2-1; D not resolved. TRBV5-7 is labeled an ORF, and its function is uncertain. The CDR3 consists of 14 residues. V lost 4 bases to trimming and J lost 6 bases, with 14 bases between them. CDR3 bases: TGTGCCAGCAGCCTGGGCCTAACCTGCAATGAGCAGTTCTTC. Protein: CASSLGLTCNEQFF.

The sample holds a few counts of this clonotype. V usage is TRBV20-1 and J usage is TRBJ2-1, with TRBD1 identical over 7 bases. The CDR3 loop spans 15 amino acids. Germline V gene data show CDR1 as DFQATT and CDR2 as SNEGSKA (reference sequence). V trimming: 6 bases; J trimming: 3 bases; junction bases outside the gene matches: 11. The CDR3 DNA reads TGCAGTGCGAGGAACAGGGGTGTATTCTACAATGAGCAGTTCTTC. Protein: CSARNRGVFYNEQFF.

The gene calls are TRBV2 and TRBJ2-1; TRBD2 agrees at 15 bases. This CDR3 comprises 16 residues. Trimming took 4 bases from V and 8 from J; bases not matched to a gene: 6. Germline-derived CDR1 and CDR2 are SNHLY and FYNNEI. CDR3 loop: CASSVGTSGRKDEQFF. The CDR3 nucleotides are TGTGCCAGCAGTGTAGGGACTAGCGGGAGGAAGGATGAGCAGTTCTTC.

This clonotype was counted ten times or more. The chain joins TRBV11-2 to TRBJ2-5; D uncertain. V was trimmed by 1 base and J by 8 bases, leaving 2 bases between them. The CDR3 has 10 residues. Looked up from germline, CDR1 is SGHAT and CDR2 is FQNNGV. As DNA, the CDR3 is TGTGCCAGCAGCTTAGGTACCCAGTACTTC. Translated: CASSLGTQYF.

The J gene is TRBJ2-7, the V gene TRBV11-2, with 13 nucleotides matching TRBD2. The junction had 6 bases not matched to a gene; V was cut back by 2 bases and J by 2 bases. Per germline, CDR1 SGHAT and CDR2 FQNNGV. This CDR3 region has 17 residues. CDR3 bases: TGTGCCAGCAGCTTAAGGCCCGGGACTAGCGGGACCTACGAGCAGTACTTC. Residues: CASSLRPGTSGTYEQYF.

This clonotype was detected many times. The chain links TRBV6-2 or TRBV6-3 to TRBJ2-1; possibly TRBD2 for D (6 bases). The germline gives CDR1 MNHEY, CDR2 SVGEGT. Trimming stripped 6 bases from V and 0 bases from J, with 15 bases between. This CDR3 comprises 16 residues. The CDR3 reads CASSSKRARSYNEQFF. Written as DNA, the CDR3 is TGTGCCAGCAGCTCCAAGCGGGCCCGCTCCTACAATGAGCAGTTCTTC.

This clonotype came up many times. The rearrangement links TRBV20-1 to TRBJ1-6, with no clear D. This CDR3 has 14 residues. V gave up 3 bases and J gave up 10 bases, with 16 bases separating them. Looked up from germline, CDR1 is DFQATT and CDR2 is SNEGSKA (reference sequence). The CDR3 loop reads CSASPAASRSPLHF. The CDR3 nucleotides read TGCAGTGCTAGCCCGGCGGCCTCAAGATCACCCCTCCACTTT.

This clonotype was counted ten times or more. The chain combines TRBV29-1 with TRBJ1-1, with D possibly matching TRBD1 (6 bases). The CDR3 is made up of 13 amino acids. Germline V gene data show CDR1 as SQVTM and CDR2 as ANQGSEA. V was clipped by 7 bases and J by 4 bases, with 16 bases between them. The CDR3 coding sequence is TGCAGCGCTCTTACAGGGTTCGGCACTGAAGCTTTCTTT. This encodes CSALTGFGTEAFF. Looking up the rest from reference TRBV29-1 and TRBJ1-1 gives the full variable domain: SAVISQKPSRDICQRGTSLTIQCQVDSQVTMMFWYRQQPGQSLTLIATANQGSEATYESGFVIDKFPISRPNLTFSTLTVSNMSPEDSSIYLCSALTGFGTEAFFGQGTRLTVV.

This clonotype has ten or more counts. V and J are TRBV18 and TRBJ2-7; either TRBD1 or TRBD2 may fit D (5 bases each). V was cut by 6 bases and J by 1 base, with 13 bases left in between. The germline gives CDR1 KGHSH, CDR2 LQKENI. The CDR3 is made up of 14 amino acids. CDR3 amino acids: CASSTGALSYEQYF. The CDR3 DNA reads TGTGCCAGCTCTACCGGGGCCTTATCCTACGAGCAGTACTTC.

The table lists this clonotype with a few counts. The CDR3 protein is CASRKNPRGYEQYF. In DNA, the CDR3 is TGTGCCAGCAGGAAGAACCCAAGGGGCTACGAGCAGTACTTC. V and J are TRBV27 and TRBJ2-7, with D perhaps TRBD1 (5 bases). The CDR3 is made up of 14 amino acids. Trimming shortened V by 6 bases and J by 3 bases, and 15 bases separated the two germline ends. Germline CDR1 and CDR2: MNHEY and SMNVEV (reference sequence).

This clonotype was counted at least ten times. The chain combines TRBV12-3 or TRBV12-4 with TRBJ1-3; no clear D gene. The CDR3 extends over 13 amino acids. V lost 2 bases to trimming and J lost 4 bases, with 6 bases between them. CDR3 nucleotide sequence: TGTGCCAGCAGTTTAAGTCGGGGAAACACCATATATTTT. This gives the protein CASSLSRGNTIYF.